These 16 T cell receptor beta chains were sequenced from one sample in a study of Graves' ophthalmopathy and Graves' hyperthyroidism. CDR3 regions of TCR beta were amplified from RNA transcripts. In the first round, RT-PCR was carried out with HTBI primers, and a multiplex PCR formed the second round. Each CDR3 protein is one row after TCRdb ran MiXCR on the multiplex PCR reads. Here the sample spans 900,000 to 1,200,000 distinct CDR3 sequences, about 38% being singletons. The sample comprised peripheral blood or thyroid tissue (not recorded which). Every receptor here comes from an adult man with Graves' hyperthyroidism.

The chain joins TRBV18 to TRBJ2-5; unclear D gene. CDR1 KGHSH and CDR2 LQKENI come from the germline V gene. V was trimmed by 0 bases and J by 0 bases, leaving 5 bases between them. This CDR3 spans 14 amino acids. CDR3 in amino acids: CASSPPPNQETQYF. The CDR3 nucleotides read TGTGCCAGCTCACCACCCCCAAACCAAGAGACCCAGTACTTC.

The chain uses TRBV10-3 and TRBJ2-7, with 10 bases lining up with TRBD2. Per germline, CDR1 ENHRY and CDR2 SYGVKD. The length of the CDR3 is 12 residues. CDR3 in amino acids: CVRLAGAYEQYF. The CDR3 nucleotides are TGTGTCCGGCTAGCGGGGGCCTACGAGCAGTACTTC.

The V call is TRBV7-9, the J call TRBJ1-1, with D uncertain. CDR3 size: 12 residues. The ends were cut back, 1 base at V and 12 bases at J, with 12 bases in the middle. Germline CDR1 is SEHNR and CDR2 is FQNEAQ (reference sequence). For the CDR3, the DNA is TGTGCCAGCAGCTTAGGGACTAGCGGGACTTTCTTT. This sequence encodes CASSLGTSGTFF.

The CDR3 region is CASERATNTGELFF. In DNA form, the CDR3 reads TGCGCCAGCGAGCGGGCAACGAACACCGGGGAGCTGTTTTTT. The V call is TRBV5-1, the J call TRBJ2-2, with D possibly matching TRBD2 (6 bases). Germline CDR1 reads SGHRS; CDR2 reads YFSETQ. The length of the CDR3 is 14 residues. Trimming stripped 7 bases from V and 0 bases from J, with 10 bases between.

This clonotype was seen many times. The V call is TRBV2, the J call TRBJ1-1, with a weak D call TRBD1 (5 bases). CDR3 length equals 19 residues. The germline CDR1 and CDR2 sequences are SNHLY and FYNNEI. V was trimmed by 8 bases and J by 0 bases, leaving 28 bases between them. The CDR3 reads CASLWGTGPGNLMNTEAFF. The CDR3 bases are TGTGCCAGCCTTTGGGGTACAGGCCCGGGGAATCTGATGAACACTGAAGCTTTCTTT.

Many counts were recorded for this clonotype. One end of the junction does not line up with germline, which may come from a read error. The chain carries TRBV13 and TRBJ1-6, with 7 nucleotides matching TRBD1. Germline V gives CDR1 PRHDT, CDR2 FYEKMQ (reference sequence). The CDR3 totals 18 residues. The CDR3 bases are TGTGCCACCAGCGGGACAGCCGAGAAGGGGTCCTATAATTCACCCCTCCACTTT. It translates to CATSGTAEKGSYNSPLHF.

The chain links TRBV29-1 to TRBJ1-2; 11 bases line up with TRBD1. The CDR3 sequence is 15 residues long. Germline loops: CDR1 SQVTM, CDR2 ANQGSEA. The junction had 7 bases not matched to a gene; V was cut back by 5 bases and J by 2 bases. The CDR3 DNA reads as TGCAGCGTTCACCTTGGGACAGGGGGGAACTATGGCTACACCTTC. As protein: CSVHLGTGGNYGYTF.

This clonotype has ten or more counts. This sequence joins TRBV29-1 and TRBJ1-2; possibly TRBD1 for D (5 bases). Trimming stripped 5 bases from V and 3 bases from J, with 7 bases between. CDR3 length equals 11 residues. Germline V gene lookup returns CDR1 SQVTM and CDR2 ANQGSEA. CDR3: CSVMGDYGYTF. As DNA, the CDR3 is TGCAGCGTTATGGGGGACTATGGCTACACCTTC.

In this sample, this clonotype turned up many times. The chain carries TRBV7-2 and TRBJ2-6; D is possibly TRBD1 or TRBD2 (5 bases each). This CDR3 has 15 amino acids. V dropped 6 bases and J dropped 3 bases, with 12 bases sitting between them. Germline CDR1 and CDR2: SGHTA and FQGNSA. In DNA form, the CDR3 reads TGTGCCAGCAGACTAGGGACGGGTGGGGCCAACGTCCTGACTTTC. It yields the protein CASRLGTGGANVLTF. The whole variable domain, filled in from reference TRBV7-2 and TRBJ2-6, reads GAGVSQSPSNKVTEKGKDVELRCDPISGHTALYWYRQSLGQGLEFLIYFQGNSAPDKSGLPSDRFSAERTGGSVSTLTIQRTQQEDSAVYLCASRLGTGGANVLTFGAGSRLTVL.

The V call is TRBV19, the J call TRBJ1-1; 9 positions match TRBD1. The trim removed 8 bases at V and 10 bases at J, leaving 8 bases unmatched. The CDR3 sequence is 12 residues long. From germline, CDR1 is LNHDA and CDR2 SQIVND (reference sequence). CDR3 in amino acids: CASGQGYGGAFF. The CDR3 DNA follows: TGTGCCAGTGGACAGGGGTATGGTGGAGCTTTCTTT.

The chain uses TRBV30 and TRBJ1-3, with D possibly TRBD1 on 6 matching bases. Germline-derived CDR1 and CDR2 are GTSNPN and SVGIG (reference sequence). V lost 3 bases to trimming and J lost 2 bases, with 8 bases between them. The CDR3 sequence is 13 residues long. CDR3 protein: CAWRGGPGNTIYF. The CDR3 nucleotides read TGTGCCTGGAGGGGGGGCCCTGGAAACACCATATATTTT. The full variable domain, in which reference TRBV30 and TRBJ1-3 provide the parts outside the CDR3, is SQTIHQWPATLVQPVGSPLSLECTVEGTSNPNLYWYRQAAGRGLQLLFYSVGIGQISSEVPQNLSASRPQDRQFILSSKKLLLSDSGFYLCAWRGGPGNTIYFGEGSWLTVV.

This clonotype was seen repeatedly, ten times or more. V and J are TRBV19 and TRBJ2-5, with 9 bases aligning to TRBD1. Germline assignment: CDR1 LNHDA and CDR2 SQIVND (reference sequence). V lost 5 bases to trimming and J lost 1 base; unmatched junction nucleotides: 8. CDR3 size: 16 residues. Written as DNA, the CDR3 is TGTGCCAGTAGTGAGCCGACAGGGGGGAGCCAAGAGACCCAGTACTTC. Its translation: CASSEPTGGSQETQYF.

This clonotype was seen at least ten times. In DNA, the CDR3 is TGTGCCATCAGCGGACACGATGGGGAGACCCAGTACTTC. Protein sequence: CAISGHDGETQYF. V is TRBV10-3 and J is TRBJ2-5; D possibly corresponds to TRBD1 (5 bases). The CDR3 is 13 residues long. Germline loops: CDR1 ENHRY, CDR2 SYGVKD. V lost 6 bases, J lost 5 bases, and 13 bases lay in between.

This clonotype was found many times. The chain combines TRBV7-9 with TRBJ2-7; 8 nucleotides line up with TRBD1. This CDR3 has 14 residues. Trimming took 2 bases from V and 4 from J; bases not matched to a gene: 4. Per the germline V gene, CDR1 is SEHNR and CDR2 is FQNEAQ (reference sequence). The CDR3 bases are TGTGCCAGCAGCTTACCAGGGGGCGCATACGAGCAGTACTTC. Translated, it gives CASSLPGGAYEQYF.

This clonotype was detected a few times. The CDR3 sequence: CSARGQGRLGYTF. The CDR3 DNA reads as TGCAGTGCTAGAGGACAGGGGCGATTAGGCTACACCTTC. The rearrangement links TRBV20-1 to TRBJ1-2; TRBD1 aligns across 8 bases. The CDR3 consists of 13 residues. Germline CDR1 reads DFQATT; CDR2 reads SNEGSKA (reference sequence). Losses at the gene ends were 1 base for V and 8 bases for J; bases not matched to a gene: 6.

This clonotype has ten or more counts. The V and J genes are TRBV7-9 and TRBJ2-7, with 8 bases lining up with TRBD1. The J segment lost 7 bases and the V segment lost 5 bases, leaving 16 bases of the junction unmatched. There are 16 residues in the CDR3. Germline V CDR1 and CDR2: SEHNR, FQNEAQ (reference sequence). CDR3 residues: CASSPMGGRGQGEQYF. The CDR3 nucleotides are TGTGCCAGCAGCCCCATGGGAGGCAGGGGGCAGGGTGAGCAGTACTTC.